Following are 28 T cell receptor beta chains from one sample sequenced in a study of blood T cell repertoires in COVID-19. Measured with immunoSEQ multiplex PCR; TCRdb has only the in-frame clones, and not every one. The sample holds about 14,000 clones; around 87% are singletons and the top ten take under 60%. Sequenced input: peripheral blood. The receptors were sampled from a man in his 60s with acute or convalescent COVID-19.

The rearrangement joins TRBV29-1 to TRBJ2-3; 9 bases line up with TRBD1. Germline CDR1 SQVTM, CDR2 ANQGSEA. With V trimmed by 6 bases and J by 3 bases, 7 bases remained unmatched. The length of the CDR3 is 14 residues. CDR3: CSVASGTGTDTQYF. CDR3 coding DNA: TGCAGCGTCGCATCCGGGACAGGGACAGATACGCAGTATTTT.

The chain recombines TRBV10-3 with TRBJ2-3; 7 nucleotides align to TRBD2. This CDR3 contains 15 residues. CDR1 and CDR2 from the germline V gene are ENHRY and SYGVKD. V gave up 2 bases and J gave up 11 bases; unmatched junction bases: 13. Here the CDR3 reads CAISEVELGGGGQYF. In nucleotides, the CDR3 is TGTGCCATCAGTGAGGTAGAACTCGGCGGGGGAGGGCAGTATTTT.

The rearrangement uses TRBV27 and TRBJ2-3, with 15 bases identical to TRBD2. CDR3 length: 16 amino acids. Germline V gene lookup returns CDR1 MNHEY and CDR2 SMNVEV (reference sequence). Trimming took 5 bases from V and 6 from J; bases not matched to a gene: 6. CDR3 DNA: TGTGCCAGCAGTCTCAGGACTAGCGGGGGGGCCGATACGCAGTATTTT. Translation gives CASSLRTSGGADTQYF.

The chain is built from TRBV5-1 and TRBJ1-3, with 7 bases identical to TRBD1. After removal of 0 bases from V and 2 bases from J, the junction contained 5 bases not matched to a gene. Germline V gene sequence: CDR1 SGHRS, CDR2 YFSETQ. The CDR3 has 16 amino acids. CDR3 amino acids: CASSLGATGTGNTIYF. Written as DNA, the CDR3 is TGCGCCAGCAGCTTGGGGGCGACAGGGACTGGAAACACCATATATTTT.

CDR3 sequence reads: CASSGGLAGQETQYF. As DNA, the CDR3 is TGCGCCAGCAGCGGGGGACTAGCGGGTCAAGAGACCCAGTACTTC. This chain uses TRBV5-1 with TRBJ2-5, with 12 nucleotides matching TRBD2. With V trimmed by 4 bases and J by 2 bases, 3 bases remained unmatched. The CDR3 totals 15 residues. Germline CDR1 SGHRS, CDR2 YFSETQ.

The chain uses TRBV30 and TRBJ1-4; D unresolved. With 3 bases removed from V and 5 bases from J, the gap between germline ends came to 13 bases. The CDR3 loop spans 14 amino acids. Germline V gene lookup returns CDR1 GTSNPN and CDR2 SVGIG (reference sequence). In DNA form, the CDR3 reads TGTGCCTGGAGACGGGGAAGAGGGAATGAAAAACTGTTTTTT. The encoded protein is CAWRRGRGNEKLFF.

The rearrangement joins TRBV29-1 to TRBJ2-1; D may be TRBD2 (6 bases). The CDR3 covers 14 residues. V gave up 3 bases and J gave up 7 bases, with 16 bases separating them. Germline CDR1 reads SQVTM; CDR2 reads ANQGSEA. CDR3: CSVDSTGTPNEQFF. For the CDR3, the DNA is TGCAGCGTTGATTCAACCGGGACTCCAAATGAGCAGTTCTTC.

This chain connects TRBV15 to TRBJ1-5; a possible D gene is TRBD1 (5 bases). The germline gives CDR1 LNHNV, CDR2 YYDKDF (reference sequence). The CDR3 is 14 residues long. Trimming took off 1 base at V and 9 bases at J, with 13 bases between the two ends. The CDR3 loop reads CATSRATRESPQHF. In DNA form, the CDR3 reads TGTGCCACCAGCAGAGCGACCAGGGAATCGCCCCAGCATTTT.

V usage is TRBV27 and J usage is TRBJ2-7; TRBD1 agrees at 11 bases. The CDR3 loop spans 14 amino acids. From germline, CDR1 is MNHEY and CDR2 SMNVEV (reference sequence). V was pared by 3 bases and J by 2 bases, with 0 bases of the junction left unmatched. The CDR3, as DNA: TGTGCCAGCAGTTTGGACAGGGGGCCCTACGAGCAGTACTTC. This translates into CASSLDRGPYEQYF.

The rearrangement joins TRBV14 to TRBJ2-3; 9 bases are shared with TRBD2. The germline CDR1 and CDR2 sequences are SGHDN and FVKESK. This CDR3 contains 17 residues. V lost 4 bases to trimming and J lost 4 bases; unmatched junction nucleotides: 12. This chain's CDR3 is CASSLPRGGRAPDTQYF. The CDR3, as DNA: TGTGCCAGCAGCCTTCCCCGCGGCGGGAGGGCCCCAGATACGCAGTATTTT.

The chain is built from TRBV4-3 and TRBJ2-3, with 9 bases that match TRBD2. This CDR3 comprises 18 residues. J gave up 6 bases and V 1 base, and 14 bases lay outside the gene matches. Germline CDR1 LGHNA, CDR2 YSLEER. In DNA, the CDR3 is TGCGCCAGCAGCCAAGGTCTCTCCAGCGGGGGGCCCCGGGATACGCAGTATTTT. The encoded protein is CASSQGLSSGGPRDTQYF.

The chain has TRBV7-2 and TRBJ2-3, with a tentative D call TRBD2 (5 bases). The ends were cut back, 4 bases at V and 0 bases at J, with 11 bases in the middle. This CDR3 is 15 amino acids long. CDR1 is SGHTA, CDR2 FQGNSA, per germline. This chain's CDR3 is CASSSGLPSTDTQYF. CDR3 DNA: TGTGCCAGCAGCTCAGGACTTCCTAGCACAGATACGCAGTATTTT.

The chain is built from TRBV4-3 and TRBJ1-2; D is perhaps TRBD1 (5 bases). V gave up 0 bases and J gave up 2 bases, with 7 bases separating them. This CDR3 contains 14 residues. Germline V lookup: CDR1 LGHNA, CDR2 YSLEER. CDR3 sequence reads: CASSQERQNYGYTF. In DNA, the CDR3 is TGCGCCAGCAGCCAAGAACGACAGAACTATGGCTACACCTTC.

This chain connects TRBV6-5 to TRBJ2-7; perhaps TRBD1 as D (5 bases). The CDR3 is made up of 12 amino acids. Germline V CDR1 and CDR2: MNHEY, SVGAGI. The DNA of the CDR3 is TGTGCGTCGACAGCCGACACCTACGAGCAGTACTTC. This codes for CASTADTYEQYF.

This rearrangement joins TRBV5-1 to TRBJ2-7; D is perhaps TRBD2 (7 bases). The CDR3 loop spans 14 amino acids. Trimming left V 8 bases short and J 5 bases short, with 20 bases between. Germline CDR1 SGHRS, CDR2 YFSETQ. The CDR3 reads CASQQGGAQDEQYF. DNA of the CDR3: TGCGCCAGTCAACAAGGGGGGGCGCAGGACGAGCAGTACTTC.

This clone was detected once. The chain has TRBV11-2 and TRBJ2-7, with a possible D match to TRBD1 (5 bases). Trimming cost V 0 bases and J 9 bases, with 9 bases left between them. This CDR3 is 12 amino acids long. From germline, CDR1 is SGHAT and CDR2 FQNNGV. This CDR3 reads CASSLDRRGQYF. The DNA for the CDR3 is TGTGCCAGCAGCTTAGATCGTAGGGGGCAGTACTTC. The whole variable domain, remainder taken from reference TRBV11-2 and TRBJ2-7, is EAGVAQSPRYKIIEKRQSVAFWCNPISGHATLYWYQQILGQGPKLLIQFQNNGVVDDSQLPKDRFSAERLKGVDSTLKIQPAKLEDSAVYLCASSLDRRGQYFGPGTRLTVT.

The chain combines TRBV10-1 with TRBJ2-7; TRBD2 matches at 13 bases. Germline CDR1 is WNHNN and CDR2 is SYGVQD (reference sequence). V lost 5 bases and J lost 7; bases outside the gene matches: 11. CDR3 size: 16 residues. Here the CDR3 reads CASSPVWTSGRWEQYF. The CDR3 DNA reads as TGCGCCAGCAGTCCCGTTTGGACTAGCGGGAGATGGGAGCAGTACTTC.

This clone was detected only a few times. The chain recombines TRBV7-9 with TRBJ1-1; D is undetermined. Germline assignment: CDR1 SEHNR and CDR2 FQNEAQ (reference sequence). The length of the CDR3 is 13 residues. V was clipped by 5 bases and J by 5 bases, with 12 bases between them. The CDR3 sequence: CASSPPSLTEAFF. The DNA for the CDR3 is TGTGCCAGCAGCCCCCCGTCCCTGACTGAAGCTTTCTTT.

The CDR3 bases are TGTGCCATCACTCCGGGACAGGGAGGTGCAGATACGCAGTATTTT. Its protein is CAITPGQGGADTQYF. The genes are TRBV10-3 and TRBJ2-3; 9 bases are a match to TRBD1. Germline CDR1 ENHRY, CDR2 SYGVKD. The V and J ends lost 7 bases and 4 bases, in that order; junction bases with no gene match: 9. The CDR3 consists of 15 residues.

The chain links TRBV18 to TRBJ1-2, with TRBD1 as a possible D gene (6 bases). Germline assignment: CDR1 KGHSH and CDR2 LQKENI. The V gene lost 2 bases and the J gene lost 8 bases, with 15 bases spanning the gap. This CDR3 spans 14 amino acids. The CDR3 DNA sequence: TGTGCCAGCTCACCAGGACAGACACAAGGAGGCTACACCTTC. Its translation is CASSPGQTQGGYTF.

This clone has a single count. The V call is TRBV27, the J call TRBJ2-2, with a tentative D call TRBD1 (5 bases). Germline V lookup: CDR1 MNHEY, CDR2 SMNVEV (reference sequence). The CDR3 consists of 16 residues. Trimming removed 0 bases at V and 1 base at J, with 9 bases between. CDR3 sequence (DNA): TGTGCCAGCAGTTTATCGCCAGGGCTGAACACCGGGGAGCTGTTTTTT. This translates into CASSLSPGLNTGELFF.

The chain joins TRBV6-5 to TRBJ1-6; possible D gene TRBD1, 6 bases. Germline CDR1 and CDR2: MNHEY and SVGAGI. V lost 6 bases, J lost 6 bases, and 12 bases lay in between. The CDR3 is 14 residues long. CDR3 amino acids: CASSPDSANSPLHF. The CDR3 DNA reads TGTGCCAGCAGCCCGGACAGCGCTAATTCACCCCTCCACTTT.

This chain joins TRBV12-1 and TRBJ1-1; the D call of TRBD1 is as the table states it, not checked on the DNA. TRBV12-1 is a documented pseudogene. The CDR3 totals 17 residues. The CDR3 DNA follows: TGTGCCAGCAGCTCAACCCCCGACCTTGCCAGGCCGACTGAAGCTTTCTTT. This sequence encodes CASSSTPDLARPTEAFF.

The chain uses TRBV19 and TRBJ2-1, with 8 bases matching TRBD2. CDR1 and CDR2 (germline): LNHDA, SQIVND (reference sequence). The V and J ends lost 0 bases and 3 bases, in that order; junction bases with no gene match: 4. The CDR3 is 16 residues long. This chain's CDR3 is CASSIDKSGSYNEQFF. The CDR3 region has the DNA TGTGCCAGTAGTATAGATAAAAGCGGGAGCTACAATGAGCAGTTCTTC.

The rearrangement uses TRBV28 and TRBJ2-7; 10 positions match TRBD1. The germline V gene encodes CDR1 MDHEN and CDR2 SYDVKM. After removal of 7 bases from V and 2 bases from J, the junction contained 14 bases not matched to a gene. CDR3 length: 17 residues. This chain's CDR3 is CASTGGTGEPTTYEQYF. DNA for the CDR3: TGTGCCAGCACCGGGGGGACAGGGGAGCCTACTACCTACGAGCAGTACTTC.

A word on this clone: The sample carries other DNA sequences with the same CDR3. This chain joins TRBV7-3 and TRBJ2-3; a weak D match, TRBD2 (5 bases). V dropped 4 bases and J dropped 4 bases, with 12 bases sitting between them. Germline lookup yields CDR1 SGHTA and CDR2 FQGTGA. This CDR3 region has 14 residues. CDR3 in DNA: TGTGCCAGCAGCTCCGCGGGTAGGGCAGATACGCAGTATTTT. This codes for CASSSAGRADTQYF. Based on the CDR3 plus reference TRBV7-3 and TRBJ2-3, the full variable domain is GAGVSQTPSNKVTEKGKYVELRCDPISGHTALYWYRQSLGQGPEFLIYFQGTGAADDSGLPNDRFFAVRPEGSVSTLKIQRTERGDSAVYLCASSSAGRADTQYFGPGTRLTVL.

This chain connects TRBV13 to TRBJ2-7; tentative D call: TRBD2 (5 bases). V was pared by 5 bases and J by 0 bases, with 11 bases between. There are 14 residues in the CDR3. The germline CDR1 and CDR2 sequences are PRHDT and FYEKMQ (reference sequence). CDR3 sequence: CASSGVRGSYEQYF. DNA of the CDR3: TGTGCCAGCAGCGGGGTCCGGGGCTCCTACGAGCAGTACTTC.

The chain joins TRBV6-5 to TRBJ1-3; D remains unclear. CDR1 is MNHEY, CDR2 SVGAGI, per germline. The CDR3 spans 15 residues. The ends were cut back, 5 bases at V and 2 bases at J, with 13 bases in the middle. CDR3 DNA sequence: TGTGCCAGCAGTCATACACCGCTTACTGGAAACACCATATATTTT. Translation gives CASSHTPLTGNTIYF.